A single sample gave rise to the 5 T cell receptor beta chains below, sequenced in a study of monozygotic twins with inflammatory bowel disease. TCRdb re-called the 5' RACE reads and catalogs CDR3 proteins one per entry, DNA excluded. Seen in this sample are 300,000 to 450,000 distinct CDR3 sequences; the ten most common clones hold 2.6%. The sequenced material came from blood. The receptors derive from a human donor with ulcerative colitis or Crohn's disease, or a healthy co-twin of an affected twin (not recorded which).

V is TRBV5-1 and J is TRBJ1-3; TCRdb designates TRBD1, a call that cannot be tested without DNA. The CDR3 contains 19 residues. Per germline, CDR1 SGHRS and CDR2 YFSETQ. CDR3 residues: CASSWAGTGARSSGNTIYF.

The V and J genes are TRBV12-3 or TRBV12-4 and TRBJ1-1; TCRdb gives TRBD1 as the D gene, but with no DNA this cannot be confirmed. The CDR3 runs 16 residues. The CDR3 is CASSRRQGRIGTEAFF.

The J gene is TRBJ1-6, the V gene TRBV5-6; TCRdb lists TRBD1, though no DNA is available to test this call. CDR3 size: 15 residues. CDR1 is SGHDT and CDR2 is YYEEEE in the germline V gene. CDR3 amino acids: CASSPGTGVNSPLHF.

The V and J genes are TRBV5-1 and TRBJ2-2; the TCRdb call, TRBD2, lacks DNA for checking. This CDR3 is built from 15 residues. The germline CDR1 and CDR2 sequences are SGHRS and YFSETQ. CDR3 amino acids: CASRPSGGPTGELFF.

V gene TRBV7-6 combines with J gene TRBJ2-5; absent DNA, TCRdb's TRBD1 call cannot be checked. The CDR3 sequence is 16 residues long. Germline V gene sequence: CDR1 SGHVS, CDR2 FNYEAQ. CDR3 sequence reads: CASSAYTGTGQETQYF.